Listed below are T cell receptor beta chains from one sample, sequenced in a study of OX40 agonist ivuxolimab in advanced cancers. Assay: immunoSEQ multiplex PCR; the TCRdb copy retains only in-frame clones and omits some. The repertoire includes roughly 65,000 clones, roughly nine tenths of them detected once, and about 0.3% sits in the top ten. Sample: CD4+ or CD8+ T cells sorted from blood, taken in a trial of the OX40 agonist ivuxolimab. The receptors were sampled from an adult with an advanced solid tumor such as melanoma, head and neck, liver or kidney cancer. CDR3s include the opening cysteine and the closing phenylalanine or tryptophan. The order of the fields is clone size, D gene, V gene, CDR3 length, J gene, CDR3 DNA, CDR3 protein. A D gene is named only where the DNA matches it firmly. Some rows have no size entry. The others give once, few or many, or a class for an expanded clone.

.,.,TRBV9,15,TRBJ2-3,TGTGCCAGCAGCGTAGGCGCTGTTAGCACAGATACGCAGTATTTT,CASSVGAVSTDTQYF
.,.,TRBV5-1,15,TRBJ2-1,TGCGCCAGCAGCGCCCTCCGTGGCTCCTACAATGAGCAGTTCTTC,CASSALRGSYNEQFF
.,.,TRBV6-5,15,TRBJ1-5,TGTGCCAGCAGTCCCCCCTGGGGGCACGGTCAGCCCCAGCATTTT,CASSPPWGHGQPQHF
.,.,TRBV11-3,13,TRBJ1-1,TGTGCCAGCAGCTTAGATCGGGGATCAGAAGCTTTCTTC,CASSLDRGSEAFF
.,.,TRBV11-2,14,TRBJ2-7,TGTGCCAGCAGCTTAACTCGCATCGGGTACGAGCAGTACTTC,CASSLTRIGYEQYF
.,TRBD2,TRBV6-4,14,TRBJ2-1,TGTGCCAGCAGCCCACTCAGCGGGAGCTTAGAGCAGTTCTTC,CASSPLSGSLEQFF
.,TRBD2,TRBV12-5,14,TRBJ2-7,TGTGCTAGTGGTTTGAGCGGGATCAGTTCCGAGCAGTACTTC,CASGLSGISSEQYF
.,.,TRBV6-1,12,TRBJ2-7,TGTGCCAGCAGCACGAGCTCCTACGAGCAGTACTTC,CASSTSSYEQYF
.,TRBD1,TRBV19,15,TRBJ1-4,TGTGCCAGTAGTCCTCGGACAGGTGGAATTGAAAAACTGTTTTTT,CASSPRTGGIEKLFF
.,.,TRBV7-9,15,TRBJ2-2,TGTGCCAGCAGCTTCCAAAGACGGATTACCGGGGAGCTGTTTTTT,CASSFQRRITGELFF
.,.,TRBV19,13,TRBJ1-2,TGTGCCAGTGGCTCAGGGGTTCTCTATGGCTACACCTTC,CASGSGVLYGYTF
.,.,TRBV11-1,15,TRBJ1-4,TGTGCCAGCAGCCTTACGGGGGCAACTAATGAAAAACTGTTTTTT,CASSLTGATNEKLFF
.,.,TRBV19,15,TRBJ1-4,TGTGCCAGTAGGGAGTGGGGGGCAACTAATGAAAAACTGTTTTTT,CASREWGATNEKLFF
.,.,TRBV29-1,14,TRBJ2-3,TGCAGCGTTGGCCGGACTGGTTTTACAGATACGCAGTATTTT,CSVGRTGFTDTQYF
.,TRBD2,TRBV18,15,TRBJ2-3,TGTGCCAGCTCACCAGCTAGCGGGAGCACAGATACGCAGTATTTT,CASSPASGSTDTQYF
.,.,TRBV18,15,TRBJ2-5,TGTGCCAGCTCACAATTTCCGGGAAGCCAAGAGACCCAGTACTTC,CASSQFPGSQETQYF
.,TRBD1,TRBV6-5,16,TRBJ2-2,TGTGCCAGCAGTTTGGACAGGAGCAGAAACACCGGGGAGCTGTTTTTT,CASSLDRSRNTGELFF
.,.,TRBV19,14,TRBJ1-5,TGTGCCAGTACCAGCGGGGCGGTCCACCAGCCCCAGCATTTT,CASTSGAVHQPQHF
few,.,TRBV10-3,12,TRBJ2-5,TGTGCCACCGGGACTTTCCAAGAGACCCAGTACTTC,CATGTFQETQYF
.,TRBD1,TRBV7-2,18,TRBJ1-6,TGTGCCAGCAGCTTAGGGGACAGGTTGAGCTCCTATAATTCACCCCTCCACTTT,CASSLGDRLSSYNSPLHF
.,.,TRBV9,15,TRBJ2-2,TGTGCCAGCAGCGTAGCTTTTGGGCACACCGGGGAGCTGTTTTTT,CASSVAFGHTGELFF
.,.,TRBV5-1,11,TRBJ1-1,TGTGCCAGCAGCTTGGACACTGAAGCTTTCTTT,CASSLDTEAFF
.,.,TRBV9,16,TRBJ2-3,TGTGCCAGCAGCGTAGTCCCAGGCTCAGGCACAGATACGCAGTATTTT,CASSVVPGSGTDTQYF
.,.,TRBV11-3,16,TRBJ2-5,TGTGCCAGCAAACTCCCGGGCCCCTCGGGGCAAGAGACCCAGTACTTC,CASKLPGPSGQETQYF
.,TRBD2,TRBV5-4,16,TRBJ2-1,TGTGCCAGCTACACCCTGGGAGGGAGCTCCTACAATGAGCAGTTCTTC,CASYTLGGSSYNEQFF
.,.,TRBV5-1,13,TRBJ2-5,TGCGCCAGCAGCGTTGGGACTCAAGAGACCCAGTACTTC,CASSVGTQETQYF
.,.,TRBV27,14,TRBJ1-2,TGTGCCAGCAGTTTCACGGGCACAAACTATGGCTACACCTTC,CASSFTGTNYGYTF
.,TRBD1,TRBV6-1,16,TRBJ1-2,TGTGCCAGCAGTGATATTGGGACAGGGGGCGTCTATGGCTACACCTTC,CASSDIGTGGVYGYTF
.,.,TRBV12-5,14,TRBJ1-2,TGTGCTAGCTCCTTATTTACAGCTAACTATGGCTACACCTTC,CASSLFTANYGYTF
.,.,TRBV18,11,TRBJ2-5,TGTGCCAGCTCACCGCAAGAGACCCAGTACTTC,CASSPQETQYF
.,.,TRBV18,16,TRBJ2-1,TGTGCCAGCTCACCACCTAGCGGAAATCTATACAATGAGCAGTTCTTC,CASSPPSGNLYNEQFF
.,TRBD1,TRBV4-1,16,TRBJ1-1,TGCGCCAGCAGCCAACTAGGGACAGGGGGCTGGTATGAAGCTTTCTTT,CASSQLGTGGWYEAFF
.,TRBD2,TRBV19,15,TRBJ2-3,TGTGCCAGTAGTATGGGGACTAGTCCCACAGATACGCAGTATTTT,CASSMGTSPTDTQYF
.,TRBD1,TRBV25-1,13,TRBJ1-2,TGTGCCAGCAAAACAGGGGGACGGGATGGCTACACCTTC,CASKTGGRDGYTF
.,.,TRBV6-5,15,TRBJ2-7,TGTGCCAGCACACCTACCGGGACGGCTTCCTACGAGCAGTACTTC,CASTPTGTASYEQYF
.,.,TRBV2,12,TRBJ1-2,TGTGCCACCACAGGGTCCCACTATGGCTACACCTTC,CATTGSHYGYTF
.,.,TRBV28,16,TRBJ2-2,TGTGCCAGCAGTTCCACCAAGACAGGGAACACCGGGGAGCTGTTTTTT,CASSSTKTGNTGELFF
.,.,TRBV5-8,13,TRBJ2-7,TGTGCCAGCAGCTTGGGGGTCGTCTACGAGCAGTACTTC,CASSLGVVYEQYF